The clone carrying this T cell receptor (beta chain) showed up just once. What it binds is unknown. The sample is drawn from a study of shared clonotypes between healthy human individuals. Study findings and constraints: Tissues were not sampled, only blood, and their repertoires likely differ. Incomplete sequencing of sorted subsets was indicated by rarefaction despite large depth. Naive CD4 clonotypes overlapped across several donors at roughly 5%.

At deep level, the assay was performed. Only in-frame clones appear in the TCRdb table, and some are missing; sequencing was by immunoSEQ multiplex PCR. In the table there are roughly 1 million clones, around 75% of which are singletons. From germline, CDR1 is SGHRS and CDR2 YFSETQ. The V and J ends lost 0 bases and 10 bases respectively, with 15 bases between them. This CDR3 is 14 amino acids long. The J gene is TRBJ2-3, the V gene TRBV5-1; no definite D call. The receptor comes from a man aged 18 to 30 in good health. The specimen sequenced was memory CD4+ T cells sorted from blood. The subset denotes: CD45RA-negative fraction. CDR3 sequence reads: CASSLALGGGAQYF. The CDR3 DNA sequence: TGCGCCAGCAGCTTGGCTCTAGGCGGTGGGGCGCAGTATTTT.